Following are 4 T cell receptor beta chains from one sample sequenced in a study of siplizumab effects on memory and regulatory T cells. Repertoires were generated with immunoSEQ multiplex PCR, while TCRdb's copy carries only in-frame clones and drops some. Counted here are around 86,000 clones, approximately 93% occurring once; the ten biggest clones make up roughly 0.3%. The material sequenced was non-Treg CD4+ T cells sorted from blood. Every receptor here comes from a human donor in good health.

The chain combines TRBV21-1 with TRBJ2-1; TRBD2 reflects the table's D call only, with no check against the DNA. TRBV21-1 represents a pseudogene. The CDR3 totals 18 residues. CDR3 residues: CASTDRPSGSLAYNEQFF. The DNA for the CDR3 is TGTGCCAGCACCGACCGGCCCAGCGGGAGTCTCGCCTACAATGAGCAGTTCTTC.

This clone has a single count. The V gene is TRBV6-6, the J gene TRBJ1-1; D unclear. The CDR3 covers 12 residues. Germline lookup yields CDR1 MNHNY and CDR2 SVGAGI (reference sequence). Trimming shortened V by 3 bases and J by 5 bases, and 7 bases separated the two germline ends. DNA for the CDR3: TGTGCCAGCAGTTATGGAGGGACTGAAGCTTTCTTT. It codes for CASSYGGTEAFF.

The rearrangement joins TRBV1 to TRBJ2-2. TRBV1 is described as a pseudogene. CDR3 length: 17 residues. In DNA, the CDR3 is TGCACCAGCAGCCAAGATTTGGTCCCCGAAAACACCGGGGAGCTGTTTTTT. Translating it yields CTSSQDLVPENTGELFF.

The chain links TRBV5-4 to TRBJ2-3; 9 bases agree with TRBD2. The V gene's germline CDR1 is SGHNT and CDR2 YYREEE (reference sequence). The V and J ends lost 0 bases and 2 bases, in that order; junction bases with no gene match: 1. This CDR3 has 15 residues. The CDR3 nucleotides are TGTGCCAGCAGCTTGGGCGGGGGGGTCACAGATACGCAGTATTTT. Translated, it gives CASSLGGGVTDTQYF.